The 18 T cell receptor beta chains presented below share a single source sample, sequenced in a study of T-cell reconstitution after alpha-beta-depleted transplantation in children. Preparation of the TCRbeta library involved a method that used unique molecular identifiers. TCRdb used MiXCR to reprocess the PCR reads, holding one entry per CDR3 protein. The sample includes tens of thousands of distinct CDR3 sequences, 35% to 55% of them seen just once. This sample comprised PBMCs, mostly from graft donor cells, obtained 360 days after TCRalphabeta/CD19-depleted stem cell transplant. The receptors originated from a male patient younger than 18 who had a stem cell transplant for acute lymphoblastic leukemia, so the T cells may come from the graft donor.

CDR3 in DNA: TGTGCCAGCACCTCTTCCCTCGGGAGAAACTATGGCTACACCTTC. Protein product: CASTSSLGRNYGYTF. The genes are TRBV12-3 or TRBV12-4 and TRBJ1-2; D is unclear. V was trimmed by 7 bases and J by 2 bases, leaving 17 bases between them. There are 15 residues in the CDR3.

The chain links TRBV27 to TRBJ2-1, with D hard to call. This CDR3 comprises 14 residues. Germline CDR1 reads MNHEY; CDR2 reads SMNVEV (reference sequence). The V end lost 5 bases, the J end lost 5 bases, and 13 bases lay between the germline ends. The CDR3 here is CASSLRISHNEQFF. For the CDR3, the DNA is TGTGCCAGCAGTCTCCGAATATCTCACAATGAGCAGTTCTTC.

In its sample, this clonotype was seen a few times. The chain couples TRBV6-5 to TRBJ1-5; tentatively, D is TRBD1 (5 bases). Trimming shortened V by 6 bases and J by 3 bases, and 12 bases separated the two germline ends. From germline, CDR1 is MNHEY and CDR2 SVGAGI. The CDR3 is 14 amino acids. CDR3: CASSYRGANQPQHF. CDR3 DNA sequence: TGTGCCAGCAGCTACAGAGGGGCCAATCAGCCCCAGCATTTT.

The chain carries TRBV20-1 and TRBJ2-6; D call uncertain. The CDR3 has 15 residues. Germline CDR1 reads DFQATT; CDR2 reads SNEGSKA (reference sequence). V lost 1 base and J lost 4, with 11 bases in between. This CDR3 is CSARAHMAGANVLTF. DNA of the CDR3: TGCAGTGCTAGAGCCCACATGGCCGGGGCCAACGTCCTGACTTTC.

The genes are TRBV28 and TRBJ2-5, with D possibly TRBD2 on 5 matching bases. The CDR3 extends over 18 amino acids. The V gene's germline CDR1 is MDHEN and CDR2 SYDVKM. Between the trimmed V and J ends, which lost 2 bases and 2 bases, there was a span of 21 bases. CDR3 in DNA: TGTGCCAGCAGTTTACGCACCCAGAGCGGATGGGGACAAGAGACCCAGTACTTC. It translates to CASSLRTQSGWGQETQYF.

The chain employs TRBV24-1 and TRBJ2-3; 9 nucleotides match TRBD1. The CDR3 spans 15 residues. Trimming removed 4 bases from V and 5 bases from J; junction bases left unmatched: 6. Germline-derived CDR1 and CDR2 are KGHDR and SFDVKD. The DNA for the CDR3 is TGTGCCACCAGTGACCCCGGGACAGGGCAAGATACGCAGTATTTT. This encodes CATSDPGTGQDTQYF.

V and J are TRBV28 and TRBJ1-2; D remains unclear. V shed 5 bases and J shed 2 bases, with 15 bases lying between them. Germline V lookup: CDR1 MDHEN, CDR2 SYDVKM. The CDR3 consists of 15 residues. The CDR3 nucleotides are TGTGCCAGCAGTCCTACCGGAGGACTGAACTATGGCTACACCTTC. This translates into CASSPTGGLNYGYTF.

The chain is built from TRBV7-2 and TRBJ2-7, with no clear D. V was trimmed by 5 bases and J by 2 bases, leaving 10 bases between them. CDR1 is SGHTA and CDR2 is FQGNSA in the germline V gene. The CDR3 spans 13 residues. CDR3 DNA sequence: TGTGCCAGCAGCCTCTCCTTTCCCTACGAGCAGTACTTC. Protein product: CASSLSFPYEQYF. Full variable domain (rest looked up from reference TRBV7-2 and TRBJ2-7): GAGVSQSPSNKVTEKGKDVELRCDPISGHTALYWYRQSLGQGLEFLIYFQGNSAPDKSGLPSDRFSAERTGGSVSTLTIQRTQQEDSAVYLCASSLSFPYEQYFGPGTRLTVT.

At least ten counts were recorded for this clonotype. This sequence joins TRBV7-9 and TRBJ2-1; D unclear. The CDR3 extends over 11 amino acids. V was clipped by 7 bases and J by 6 bases, with 7 bases between them. Germline values: CDR1 SEHNR, CDR2 FQNEAQ (reference sequence). The DNA of the CDR3 is TGTGCCAGCACCTTGTCCAATGAGCAGTTCTTC. It is translated as CASTLSNEQFF.

This clonotype has a handful of counts. The rearrangement uses TRBV11-1 and TRBJ2-1, with 9 bases that match TRBD2. CDR3 size: 20 residues. Germline V CDR1 and CDR2: SGHAT, FQDESV (reference sequence). With 1 base clipped from V and 6 bases from J, the junction kept 19 bases outside the gene matches. This CDR3 is CASSLGKQRLAVLKINEQFF. CDR3 nucleotide sequence: TGTGCCAGCAGCTTAGGGAAACAGAGACTAGCGGTACTTAAGATCAATGAGCAGTTCTTC.

The count of this clonotype is one. The rearrangement joins TRBV7-9 to TRBJ1-4; weak D call: TRBD1 (6 bases). Germline loops: CDR1 SEHNR, CDR2 FQNEAQ (reference sequence). The CDR3 runs 14 residues. The V and J ends lost 6 bases and 6 bases respectively, with 14 bases between them. The CDR3 nucleotides are TGTGCCAGCAGGGGTCGAGGGGGTGATGAAAAACTGTTTTTT. Translation gives CASRGRGGDEKLFF. Variable domain in full (rest from reference TRBV7-9 and TRBJ1-4): DTGVSQNPRHKITKRGQNVTFRCDPISEHNRLYWYRQTLGQGPEFLTYFQNEAQLEKSRLLSDRFSAERPKGSFSTLEIQRTEQGDSAMYLCASRGRGGDEKLFFGSGTQLSVL.

The chain joins TRBV12-3 or TRBV12-4 to TRBJ2-2; the D is unclear. The ends were cut back, 3 bases at V and 1 base at J, with 6 bases in the middle. This CDR3 region has 14 residues. The CDR3 loop reads CASSFAGNTGELFF. The CDR3 DNA reads TGTGCCAGCAGTTTTGCAGGGAACACCGGGGAGCTGTTTTTT.

The J gene is TRBJ2-7, the V gene TRBV7-2; D not certain. CDR1 is SGHTA and CDR2 is FQGNSA in the germline V gene. V lost 2 bases and J 0 bases, leaving 8 bases between the germline ends. The CDR3 loop spans 14 amino acids. The CDR3 DNA follows: TGTGCCAGCAGCTTATTGGGCAGCTCCTACGAGCAGTACTTC. Translated, it gives CASSLLGSSYEQYF.

The V call is TRBV12-3 or TRBV12-4, the J call TRBJ2-7; D is unresolved. The CDR3 has 13 amino acids. The V and J ends lost 3 bases and 6 bases respectively, with 12 bases between them. CDR3 in amino acids: CASSFPSAIEQYF. Written as DNA, the CDR3 is TGTGCCAGCAGTTTTCCCTCGGCGATCGAGCAGTACTTC.

The chain is built from TRBV11-1 and TRBJ2-2, with unresolved D. V lost 3 bases to trimming and J lost 7 bases, with 9 bases between them. The CDR3 has 13 amino acids. The germline CDR1 and CDR2 sequences are SGHAT and FQDESV (reference sequence). The CDR3 loop reads CASSFLGNGELFF. The CDR3 DNA follows: TGTGCCAGCAGCTTTCTGGGGAACGGGGAGCTGTTTTTT. Full variable domain (outside the CDR3, taken from reference TRBV11-1 and TRBJ2-2): EAEVAQSPRYKITEKSQAVAFWCDPISGHATLYWYRQILGQGPELLVQFQDESVVDDSQLPKDRFSAERLKGVDSTLKIQPAELGDSAMYLCASSFLGNGELFFGEGSRLTVL.

The V call is TRBV20-1, the J call TRBJ2-5; 8 bases agree with TRBD2. Germline CDR1 DFQATT, CDR2 SNEGSKA (reference sequence). The V and J ends lost 0 bases and 9 bases, in that order; junction bases with no gene match: 6. This CDR3 region has 13 residues. The CDR3 nucleotides are TGCAGTGCTAGAGACCGGGGGGGTCGGGCCCAGTACTTC. Translation: CSARDRGGRAQYF.

The V and J genes are TRBV5-1 and TRBJ2-1; 10 bases align to TRBD2. V gave up 4 bases and J gave up 7 bases; unmatched junction bases: 14. The CDR3 is 17 amino acids. Germline CDR1 SGHRS, CDR2 YFSETQ. CDR3 nucleotides: TGCGCCAGCAGCCGTAGGCCCTCCAGCGGGGGGGCGAATGAGCAGTTCTTC. Its translation is CASSRRPSSGGANEQFF.

The chain combines TRBV28 with TRBJ2-5; D is unclear. V was pared by 0 bases and J by 0 bases, with 11 bases between. Germline CDR1 is MDHEN and CDR2 is SYDVKM. CDR3 length: 16 residues. The CDR3 sequence: CASSLWRDKYQETQYF. For the CDR3, the DNA is TGTGCCAGCAGTTTATGGAGAGACAAGTACCAAGAGACCCAGTACTTC.